This TCR beta chain was obtained from a study of blood T cell repertoires in COVID-19. Overall study: The samples span acute and convalescent COVID-19 from the United States, Italy and Spain. The cDNA or gDNA used as material had been derived from T cells, B-cell-depleted T cells, or PBMCs.

This clone appeared a single time. Authors' data handling: Amplified reference gene primers provided the basis for estimating nucleated cell counts. Repertoires were generated with immunoSEQ multiplex PCR, while TCRdb's copy carries only in-frame clones and drops some. V, J and clone size reflect that table, while D and trimming were determined from the DNA. The sample records approximately 100,000 clones, roughly 87% being singletons. Trimming cost V 1 base and J 8 bases, with 6 bases left between them. The CDR3 extends over 12 amino acids. In germline, CDR1 is SGDLS, CDR2 YYNGEE. The origin of this receptor is a woman of 80 years or more in a cohort sampled during active COVID-19. This chain uses TRBV9 with TRBJ1-4; D possibly corresponds to TRBD1 (5 bases). Sequenced input: peripheral blood. Here the CDR3 reads CASSVPGEKLFF. The CDR3 nucleotides read TGTGCCAGCAGCGTACCAGGGGAAAAACTGTTTTTT.